A single sample is the source of the 13 T cell receptor beta chains below, sequenced in a study of response to subunit inactivated influenza vaccine. One entry per CDR3 protein, called by TCRdb with MiXCR from the RT-PCR reads. This table holds 650,000 or so distinct CDR3 sequences, 14% found once. Specimen: PBMCs from blood, collected approximately 15 days before vaccination. The receptors here all came from a man in his fifties who received an inactivated influenza vaccine.

This clonotype was detected many times. V usage is TRBV7-8 and J usage is TRBJ1-5, with a tentative D call TRBD1 (6 bases). CDR1 and CDR2 from the germline V gene are SGHVS and FQNEAQ. V was trimmed by 5 bases and J by 1 base, leaving 18 bases between them. This CDR3 has 17 amino acids. This CDR3 reads CASSPSGGGRSNQPQHF. The CDR3 bases are TGTGCCAGCAGCCCCTCTGGGGGCGGGAGGAGCAATCAGCCCCAGCATTTT.

A few counts support this clonotype. The rearrangement joins TRBV9 to TRBJ2-5, with unresolved D. With 4 bases removed from V and 4 bases from J, the gap between germline ends came to 11 bases. This CDR3 contains 13 residues. CDR1 is SGDLS, CDR2 YYNGEE, per germline. The chain's CDR3 is CASSQSGVETQYF. The CDR3 nucleotides are TGTGCCAGCAGCCAGTCTGGGGTAGAGACCCAGTACTTC. Full variable domain (remainder filled in from reference TRBV9 and TRBJ2-5): DSGVTQTPKHLITATGQRVTLRCSPRSGDLSVYWYQQSLDQGLQFLIQYYNGEERAKGNILERFSAQQFPDLHSELNLSSLELGDSALYFCASSQSGVETQYFGPGTRLLVL.

A few counts support this clonotype. This chain uses TRBV12-3 or TRBV12-4 with TRBJ1-6; a weak D match, TRBD1 (6 bases). The CDR3 runs 14 residues. V was cut by 6 bases and J by 6 bases, with 12 bases left in between. In DNA, the CDR3 is TGTGCCAGCAGCCGCAGGGGCGCTAATTCACCCCTCCACTTT. As protein: CASSRRGANSPLHF.

This clonotype was recorded at least ten times. This chain joins TRBV5-6 and TRBJ2-7, with TRBD1 identical over 7 bases. Trimming took 0 bases from V and 11 from J; bases not matched to a gene: 17. Germline assignment: CDR1 SGHDT and CDR2 YYEEEE. The CDR3 covers 16 residues. The CDR3, as DNA: TGTGCCAGCAGCTTGGGGATATTGGGGGACAGAATGGGGGAGTACTTC. Translated: CASSLGILGDRMGEYF.

This clonotype occurred a few times. The chain joins TRBV27 to TRBJ2-2; D gene uncertain. The ends were cut back, 2 bases at V and 4 bases at J, with 14 bases in the middle. The CDR3 has 16 residues. Germline CDR1 and CDR2: MNHEY and SMNVEV (reference sequence). The DNA for the CDR3 is TGTGCCAGCAGTTTAAATAGCCCCCTCGGCACCGGGGAGCTGTTTTTT. This gives the protein CASSLNSPLGTGELFF.

This clonotype was recorded a few times. CDR3 in DNA: TGTGCCAGCCATCTTGGGGGGGTTAGCACAGATACGCAGTATTTT. This codes for CASHLGGVSTDTQYF. The chain has TRBV7-2 and TRBJ2-3, with TRBD2 matching over 7 bases. The CDR3 runs to 15 residues. The V and J ends lost 8 bases and 0 bases, in that order; junction bases with no gene match: 8. Germline V lookup: CDR1 SGHTA, CDR2 FQGNSA.

Points on this clonotype: An end of the junction does not agree with germline; a read error may underlie this. This chain uses TRBV7-2 with TRBJ2-4, with D tentatively TRBD1 (5 bases). The CDR3 covers 16 residues. Germline V gene sequence: CDR1 SGHTA, CDR2 FQGNSA. The CDR3 DNA reads as TGTGCCAGCAGCCTTCAGGGTGTATGGGCCAAAAAGATTCAGTACTTC. As protein: CASSLQGVWAKKIQYF.

The chain recombines TRBV29-1 with TRBJ2-7; TRBD1 matches at 10 bases. This CDR3 is built from 14 residues. V lost 6 bases to trimming and J lost 8 bases; unmatched junction nucleotides: 13. The germline V gene encodes CDR1 SQVTM and CDR2 ANQGSEA. CDR3 DNA: TGCAGCGTCGACGAGGGACAGGGGCTTTACCAGCAGTACTTC. It translates to CSVDEGQGLYQQYF.

This clonotype was seen more than once but under ten times. The rearrangement joins TRBV6-1 to TRBJ2-3; D assignment may be TRBD1 or TRBD2 (6 bases each). Deletions cut 7 bases from V and 5 bases from J, with 19 bases between. Germline V lookup: CDR1 MNHNS, CDR2 SASEGT. The CDR3 length is 15 residues. The CDR3 DNA reads as TGTGCCAGCACCCGTACAGGGCGGGATAGAGATACGCAGTATTTT. Its protein is CASTRTGRDRDTQYF.

V usage is TRBV20-1 and J usage is TRBJ2-5, with unresolved D. The V end was cut by 6 bases, the J end by 5 bases, with 16 bases between. The germline gives CDR1 DFQATT, CDR2 SNEGSKA (reference sequence). The CDR3 spans 13 residues. CDR3 DNA sequence: TGCAGTGCCCACATGGGTGGGGTGGAGACCCAGTACTTC. It translates to CSAHMGGVETQYF.

There are a few counts of this clonotype. This chain links TRBV3-1 with TRBJ2-5; maybe TRBD1 (6 bases). This CDR3 contains 18 residues. With 6 bases removed from V and 2 bases from J, the gap between germline ends came to 25 bases. Germline CDR1 reads LGHDT; CDR2 reads YNNKEL (reference sequence). The CDR3 sequence is CASRNYPTGPPGQETQYF. As DNA, the CDR3 is TGTGCCAGCAGAAACTACCCCACAGGGCCACCGGGACAAGAGACCCAGTACTTC.

The J gene is TRBJ2-7, the V gene TRBV6-2 or TRBV6-3; D is uncertain. V was pared by 0 bases and J by 3 bases, with 3 bases between. There are 12 residues in the CDR3. Per the germline V gene, CDR1 is MNHEY and CDR2 is SVGEGT. The CDR3 DNA follows: TGTGCCAGCAGTTACTCCCACTACGAGCAGTACTTC. As protein: CASSYSHYEQYF.

The chain recombines TRBV6-2 or TRBV6-3 with TRBJ1-5; 7 bases agree with TRBD1. The CDR3 is 14 residues long. Germline CDR1 MNHEY, CDR2 SVGEGT. The V segment lost 4 bases and the J segment 9 bases; nucleotides outside the gene matches: 9. CDR3 coding DNA: TGTGCCAGCAGTTTTGAAGACAGGGCAACGCCCCAGCATTTT. Protein product: CASSFEDRATPQHF.